This passage covers 18 T cell receptor beta chains from one sample sequenced in a study of regulatory T cells in long-lasting Graves disease. Time point indicated: newly diagnosed GD, antithyroid drugs for less than 3 months. The TCR library was made from RNA that had been extracted from PBMCs in TRIzol. Combining iRepertoire HTBI primers with Arm-PCR of CDR3 regions, the authors built TCR beta libraries. TCRdb used MiXCR to reprocess the multiplex PCR reads, holding one entry per CDR3 protein. The table includes about 350,000 distinct CDR3 sequences, over 15% detected once. This same sample was also part of a study on T cells in Graves' hyperthyroidism and ophthalmopathy.

Sequenced material: peripheral blood mononuclear cells (PBMCs), taken at new diagnosis, from a patient treated with antithyroid drugs. These receptors were obtained from a man in his forties with Graves disease.

This clonotype was counted at least ten times. J is TRBJ2-7 and V is TRBV28; D is ambiguous. V lost 5 bases and J 4 bases, leaving 6 bases between the germline ends. The CDR3 covers 11 residues. Germline values: CDR1 MDHEN, CDR2 SYDVKM. CDR3 coding DNA: TGTGCCAGCAGTCGAAAGTACGAGCAGTACTTC. Encoded protein: CASSRKYEQYF.

The genes are TRBV2 and TRBJ1-1; the D is unclear. This CDR3 is built from 12 residues. V lost 6 bases, J lost 10 bases, and 15 bases lay in between. Germline CDR1 is SNHLY and CDR2 is FYNNEI. The CDR3 DNA is TGTGCCAGCAGGTCCGAGTCACTGATAGCTTTCTTT. Encoded protein: CASRSESLIAFF.

This clonotype was seen ten or more times. The rearrangement links TRBV30 to TRBJ2-5; D is undetermined. In germline, CDR1 is GTSNPN, CDR2 SVGIG (reference sequence). The CDR3 runs to 11 residues. V lost 3 bases, J lost 4 bases, and 6 bases lay in between. The CDR3: CAWRVSETQYF. DNA of the CDR3: TGTGCCTGGAGGGTATCAGAGACCCAGTACTTC.

In its sample, this clonotype was seen a few times. The chain combines TRBV6-5 with TRBJ1-1; 8 nucleotides agree with TRBD1. CDR3 size: 15 residues. Germline V gene sequence: CDR1 MNHEY, CDR2 SVGAGI. V shed 0 bases, J shed 5 bases, and the junction held 5 bases outside the gene matches. DNA of the CDR3: TGTGCCAGCAGTTACTCCAGGGGGCAGGGAACTGAAGCTTTCTTT. Translating gives CASSYSRGQGTEAFF.

Notes on this clonotype: A much larger clone is a single base away; this may be a read error. This sequence joins TRBV20-1 and TRBJ2-7, with 7 bases matching TRBD2. The germline V gene has CDR1 DFQATT and CDR2 SNEGSKA (reference sequence). This CDR3 contains 16 residues. Germline trimming cut 0 bases from V and 8 bases from J; bases unmatched to any gene: 16. CDR3 in amino acids: CSARDPIIQRDHKQYF. CDR3 DNA sequence: TGCAGTGCTAGAGATCCCATCATTCAGCGGGACCACAAGCAGTACTTC.

This chain links TRBV7-9 with TRBJ2-1, with 7 bases that match TRBD2. Trimming took 5 bases from V and 10 from J; bases not matched to a gene: 14. Germline V gene data show CDR1 as SEHNR and CDR2 as FQNEAQ (reference sequence). The CDR3 length is 15 residues. CDR3 sequence: CASSPSRLASGEQFF. The CDR3 DNA reads as TGTGCCAGCAGCCCCTCAAGGCTAGCTAGCGGCGAGCAGTTCTTC. Drawing the rest from reference TRBV7-9 and TRBJ2-1, the complete variable domain is DTGVSQNPRHKITKRGQNVTFRCDPISEHNRLYWYRQTLGQGPEFLTYFQNEAQLEKSRLLSDRFSAERPKGSFSTLEIQRTEQGDSAMYLCASSPSRLASGEQFFGPGTRLTVL.

This clonotype was observed many times. V usage is TRBV4-3 and J usage is TRBJ2-7, with TRBD1 identical over 9 bases. The CDR3 runs to 17 residues. Trimming cost V 4 bases and J 5 bases; bases outside gene matches: 15. The germline V gene has CDR1 LGHNA and CDR2 YSLEER. The CDR3, as DNA: TGCGCCAGCAGCCTAGAGGCCGGGACAGGGCTCCCCCACGAGCAGTACTTC. It encodes CASSLEAGTGLPHEQYF.

This clonotype has at least ten counts. This chain links TRBV20-1 with TRBJ2-7; D gene unclear. The ends were cut back, 7 bases at V and 3 bases at J, with 10 bases in the middle. CDR1 DFQATT and CDR2 SNEGSKA come from the germline V gene (reference sequence). This CDR3 region has 11 residues. CDR3 sequence (DNA): TGCAGTGTGGAGTCTTTCTACGAGCAGTACTTC. It translates to CSVESFYEQYF.

In the case of this clonotype: With a much larger clone just one base away, this may be a read error. The chain has TRBV10-3 and TRBJ1-1; 9 bases agree with TRBD1. The germline V gene has CDR1 ENHRY and CDR2 SYGVKD. This CDR3 spans 13 amino acids. V shed 6 bases, J shed 3 bases, and the junction held 2 bases outside the gene matches. As DNA, the CDR3 is TGTGCCATCAGGGGGACAGGGCACACTGAAGCTTTCTTT. As protein: CAIRGTGHTEAFF.

The chain couples TRBV5-1 to TRBJ2-5; 7 nucleotides agree with TRBD2. The CDR3 is made up of 14 amino acids. Germline V CDR1 and CDR2: SGHRS, YFSETQ. The J segment lost 5 bases and the V segment lost 3 bases, leaving 7 bases of the junction unmatched. CDR3 region: CASSSLGRRETQYF. The CDR3 region has the DNA TGCGCCAGCAGCTCTCTCGGGAGGCGGGAGACCCAGTACTTC.

This clonotype was observed at least ten times. The chain couples TRBV3-1 to TRBJ1-1; D possibly corresponds to TRBD1 (5 bases). CDR1 is LGHDT and CDR2 is YNNKEL in the germline V gene (reference sequence). V lost 7 bases and J 4 bases, leaving 13 bases between the germline ends. The CDR3 consists of 13 residues. CDR3 DNA sequence: TGTGCCAGCACACCTCGAGGGGCCACTGAAGCTTTCTTT. It codes for CASTPRGATEAFF.

The table lists this clonotype with a few counts. The chain links TRBV7-9 to TRBJ1-5, with D possibly being TRBD1 (6 bases). Germline CDR1 reads SEHNR; CDR2 reads FQNEAQ (reference sequence). Trimming shortened V by 8 bases and J by 3 bases, and 14 bases separated the two germline ends. The CDR3 extends over 14 amino acids. The CDR3 spells CASGSGTINQPQHF. The CDR3, as DNA: TGTGCCAGCGGAAGTGGGACAATCAATCAGCCCCAGCATTTT.

At least ten counts were recorded for this clonotype. The gene calls are TRBV2 and TRBJ2-3, with TRBD2 matching 7 bases. CDR1 and CDR2 (germline): SNHLY, FYNNEI. This CDR3 comprises 16 residues. With 6 bases clipped from V and 4 bases from J, the junction kept 13 bases outside the gene matches. The CDR3, as DNA: TGTGCCAGCAGCCACCAGAGCACGGGGGGTGCAGATACGCAGTATTTT. It is translated as CASSHQSTGGADTQYF.

This clonotype was counted many times. V is TRBV3-1 and J is TRBJ2-5; D unresolved. This CDR3 region has 10 residues. Germline CDR1 LGHDT, CDR2 YNNKEL (reference sequence). Trimming took 4 bases from V and 5 from J, leaving 2 bases between them. The CDR3 reads CASSRETQYF. CDR3 bases: TGTGCCAGCAGCCGGGAGACCCAGTACTTC.

This clonotype showed up many times. The chain uses TRBV20-1 and TRBJ1-4; D is ambiguous. CDR3 length equals 14 residues. Germline CDR1 is DFQATT and CDR2 is SNEGSKA (reference sequence). The V and J ends lost 3 bases and 7 bases respectively, with 15 bases between them. The CDR3 DNA is TGCAGTGCTAGTGAAAGGACCGGCACTGAAAAACTGTTTTTT. Its protein product is CSASERTGTEKLFF.

This clonotype was picked up a small number of times. The chain joins TRBV28 to TRBJ1-2; D gene unclear. The CDR3 covers 15 residues. Germline V lookup: CDR1 MDHEN, CDR2 SYDVKM. V dropped 6 bases and J dropped 6 bases, with 20 bases sitting between them. CDR3: CASSKGFEAENGYTF. DNA for the CDR3: TGTGCCAGCAGCAAGGGTTTCGAGGCTGAAAATGGCTACACCTTC.

The chain combines TRBV27 with TRBJ2-7; 7 nucleotides line up with TRBD2. The CDR3 has 14 residues. Unmatched junction bases numbered 12, after V lost 6 bases and J lost 7 bases. CDR1 and CDR2 from the germline V gene are MNHEY and SMNVEV (reference sequence). The CDR3 nucleotides are TGTGCCAGCAGAAGAGCGGGGCAAATGTGGGAGCAGTACTTC. Protein product: CASRRAGQMWEQYF.

In its sample, this clonotype was seen a few times. The V call is TRBV20-1, the J call TRBJ1-6; 8 nucleotides match TRBD1. This CDR3 has 12 amino acids. V lost 6 bases to trimming and J lost 8 bases; unmatched junction nucleotides: 3. Germline V CDR1 and CDR2: DFQATT, SNEGSKA (reference sequence). The CDR3 region is CSAPDRDSPLHF. The CDR3 DNA is TGCAGTGCCCCGGACAGGGATTCACCCCTCCACTTT.